Described below is a single T cell receptor (beta chain) sequence and its context. Antigen unknown. The data are from a study of T cell responses to AZD1222 COVID-19 vaccine. Study findings and constraints: Spike-specific TCR breadth rose after two AZD1222 doses, and depth rose as well. Repertoire sampling happened only post peak T cell response.

Sequencing was performed with immunoSEQ multiplex PCR; in TCRdb, only in-frame clones are kept and a portion is missing. The sample has 120,000 or so clones, around 89% seen once. This clonotype was obtained from an adult in good health. The material sequenced was peripheral blood, taken on day 0 of MenACWY control vaccination.

Here the CDR3 DNA reads TGTGCCAGCAGTGAACGGCAAATAAATCAGCCCCAGCATTTT. This gives the protein CASSERQINQPQHF. The V and J genes are TRBV2 and TRBJ1-5; D is unclear. The CDR3 is 14 residues long. V lost 2 bases and J 4 bases, leaving 9 bases between the germline ends. Germline CDR1 SNHLY, CDR2 FYNNEI.